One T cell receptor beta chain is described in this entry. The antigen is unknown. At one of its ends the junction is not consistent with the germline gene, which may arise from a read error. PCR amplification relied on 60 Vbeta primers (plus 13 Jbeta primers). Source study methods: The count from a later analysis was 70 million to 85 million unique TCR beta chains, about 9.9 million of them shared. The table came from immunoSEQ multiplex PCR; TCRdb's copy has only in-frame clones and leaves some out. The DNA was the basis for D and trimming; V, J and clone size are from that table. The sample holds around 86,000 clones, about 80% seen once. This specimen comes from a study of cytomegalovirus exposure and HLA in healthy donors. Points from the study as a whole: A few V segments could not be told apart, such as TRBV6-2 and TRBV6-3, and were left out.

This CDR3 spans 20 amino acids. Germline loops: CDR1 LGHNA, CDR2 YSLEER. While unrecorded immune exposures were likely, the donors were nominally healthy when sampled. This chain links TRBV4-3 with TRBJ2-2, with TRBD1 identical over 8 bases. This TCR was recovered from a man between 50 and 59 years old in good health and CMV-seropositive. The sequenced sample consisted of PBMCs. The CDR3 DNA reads TGCGCCAGCAAATTGGCCCAGGACAGGGAAGGACCTCCGAACACCAGGGAGCTGTTTTTT. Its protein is CASKLAQDREGPPNTRELFF.